This paragraph reports one T cell receptor (beta chain). This specimen comes from a study of T cell changes during pregnancy in multiple sclerosis. Clones were sequenced by immunoSEQ multiplex PCR, and TCRdb holds only the in-frame ones, with some missing. The table lists tens of thousands of clones, roughly nine tenths of them singletons. CDR1 is SNHLY and CDR2 is FYNNEI in the germline V gene. Trimming took 6 bases from V and 0 from J, leaving 12 bases between them. CDR3 length: 15 amino acids. The input for sequencing was CD8+ T cells from peripheral blood mononuclear cells, taken before pregnancy. The chain combines TRBV2 with TRBJ2-1; weak D call: TRBD2 (5 bases). This clonotype was sampled from a female donor with multiple sclerosis, enrolled in a pregnancy study. The chain's CDR3 is CASSGLASSYNEQFF. Written as DNA, the CDR3 is TGTGCCAGCAGCGGGCTAGCCAGCTCCTACAATGAGCAGTTCTTC.